One sample yielded the 14 T cell receptor beta chains listed below, sequenced in a study of post-analysis software for immune sequencing data. Study-wide findings and caveats: Four to six TRBV segments appeared more often in patients than in controls, and TRBV5-6, TRBV5-1 and TRBV20-1 were among these.

The TCR beta cDNA libraries contained unique molecular identifiers. TCRdb recomputed calls from the PCR reads with MiXCR, one row per CDR3 protein. The sample holds about 760,000 distinct CDR3 sequences, 25% to 30% seen once. What these receptors recognize is not known. Sequenced sample: blood. The receptors stem from a girl aged 5-17 years with multiple sclerosis.

The genes are TRBV28 and TRBJ2-1; D is unclear. The CDR3 covers 14 residues. The V end was cut by 4 bases, the J end by 8 bases, with 15 bases between. The germline CDR1 and CDR2 sequences are MDHEN and SYDVKM. CDR3 protein: CASSSWGGGDEQFF. The CDR3 region has the DNA TGTGCCAGCAGTTCATGGGGTGGTGGGGATGAGCAGTTCTTC.

The chain links TRBV7-9 to TRBJ1-6, with D perhaps TRBD1 (5 bases). The CDR3 contains 14 residues. CDR1 is SEHNR and CDR2 is FQNEAQ in the germline V gene (reference sequence). Trimming left V 8 bases short and J 7 bases short, with 15 bases between. The CDR3 sequence: CASGTGALNSPLHF. For the CDR3, the DNA is TGTGCCAGCGGGACCGGCGCTTTAAATTCACCCCTCCACTTT. Based on the CDR3 plus reference TRBV7-9 and TRBJ1-6, the full variable domain is DTGVSQNPRHKITKRGQNVTFRCDPISEHNRLYWYRQTLGQGPEFLTYFQNEAQLEKSRLLSDRFSAERPKGSFSTLEIQRTEQGDSAMYLCASGTGALNSPLHFGNGTRLTVT.

Only a few counts were recorded for this clonotype. The chain joins TRBV7-9 to TRBJ2-7; no firm D call. The germline V gene encodes CDR1 SEHNR and CDR2 FQNEAQ (reference sequence). Trimming took 8 bases from V and 0 from J, leaving 14 bases between them. CDR3 size: 14 residues. As DNA, the CDR3 is TGTGCCAGCGGCCGTGGTCTGCCCTCCTACGAGCAGTACTTC. This sequence encodes CASGRGLPSYEQYF.

CDR3 residues: CASSQAPLRAGGSTEAFF. The CDR3 bases are TGCGCCAGCAGCCAAGCGCCGTTAAGGGCAGGGGGGAGCACTGAAGCTTTCTTT. This chain joins TRBV4-3 and TRBJ1-1; 7 bases match TRBD1. V dropped 1 base and J dropped 4; count of bases not matched to a gene: 15. The CDR3 spans 18 residues. CDR1 and CDR2 from the germline V gene are LGHNA and YSLEER.

The J gene is TRBJ1-2, the V gene TRBV7-2, with D tentatively TRBD1 (5 bases). Deletions cut 6 bases from V and 7 bases from J, with 15 bases between. The CDR3 is made up of 13 amino acids. Germline V gene lookup returns CDR1 SGHTA and CDR2 FQGNSA. The CDR3 region is CASSFGQGSGYTF. The CDR3 DNA sequence: TGTGCCAGCAGTTTTGGGCAGGGATCTGGCTACACCTTC.

V is TRBV25-1 and J is TRBJ1-2, with D perhaps TRBD1 (5 bases). The germline CDR1 and CDR2 sequences are MGHDK and SYGVNS. V lost 6 bases and J lost 2, with 13 bases in between. The CDR3 has 14 residues. CDR3 nucleotide sequence: TGTGCCAGCAGGGCTTCCGGGGGAAACTATGGCTACACCTTC. It codes for CASRASGGNYGYTF.

In regard to this clonotype: At one end the junction does not follow the germline gene, possibly because of a read error. Here the CDR3 reads CVSRDSGLYEQYF. The CDR3 bases are TGTGTCAGCAGGGATAGCGGGCTCTACGAGCAGTACTTC. J is TRBJ2-7 and V is TRBV27; TRBD2 matches 7 bases. CDR1 and CDR2 from the germline V gene are MNHEY and SMNVEV (reference sequence). CDR3 length equals 13 residues.

The sample holds a few counts of this clonotype. V usage is TRBV15 and J usage is TRBJ2-5; D is unclear. The V gene lost 9 bases and the J gene lost 4 bases, with 6 bases spanning the gap. This CDR3 has 10 amino acids. Germline V gene lookup returns CDR1 LNHNV and CDR2 YYDKDF (reference sequence). CDR3 nucleotide sequence: TGTGCCACGGGAATAGAGACCCAGTACTTC. Translated: CATGIETQYF.

This clonotype turned up a few times. The V gene is TRBV11-2, the J gene TRBJ2-3; unclear D gene. This CDR3 spans 14 amino acids. CDR1 is SGHAT and CDR2 is FQNNGV in the germline V gene. With 6 bases removed from V and 2 bases from J, the gap between germline ends came to 12 bases. In DNA form, the CDR3 reads TGTGCCAGCAGGCCCTCGGGTTCCACAGATACGCAGTATTTT. Its protein product is CASRPSGSTDTQYF.

This clonotype was counted only a few times. The chain carries TRBV7-2 and TRBJ2-1; 8 bases align to TRBD1. Trimming cost V 0 bases and J 8 bases; bases outside gene matches: 12. The CDR3 sequence is 17 residues long. In germline, CDR1 is SGHTA, CDR2 FQGNSA. CDR3 sequence (DNA): TGTGCCAGCAGCTTAGCCAGTTCCCAGGGGGCATTCTATGAGCAGTTCTTC. Its protein is CASSLASSQGAFYEQFF.

The V gene is TRBV12-3 or TRBV12-4, the J gene TRBJ1-5; maybe TRBD1 (6 bases). V dropped 3 bases and J dropped 2 bases, with 17 bases sitting between them. The CDR3 has 17 amino acids. CDR3 in DNA: TGTGCCAGCAGTTTTAGGACAGCGACGAAACGCAATCAGCCCCAGCATTTT. Residues: CASSFRTATKRNQPQHF.

A few counts support this clonotype. The chain carries TRBV18 and TRBJ1-1, with a tentative D call TRBD1 (5 bases). V lost 5 bases and J 1 base, leaving 17 bases between the germline ends. Germline lookup yields CDR1 KGHSH and CDR2 LQKENI. The CDR3 has 16 amino acids. The CDR3: CASSTGTGGGNTEAFF. Here the CDR3 DNA reads TGTGCCAGCTCAACCGGGACCGGGGGTGGGAACACTGAAGCTTTCTTT.

This clonotype was seen a few times. The rearrangement joins TRBV20-1 to TRBJ2-3, with 8 nucleotides matching TRBD2. The length of the CDR3 is 14 residues. Per the germline V gene, CDR1 is DFQATT and CDR2 is SNEGSKA (reference sequence). The J segment lost 5 bases and the V segment lost 1 base, leaving 5 bases of the junction unmatched. CDR3 in amino acids: CSARGAGGRDTQYF. In DNA form, the CDR3 reads TGCAGTGCTAGAGGGGCGGGGGGTAGAGATACGCAGTATTTT.

This clonotype was seen many times. V is TRBV28 and J is TRBJ2-5; no firm D call. Germline V gives CDR1 MDHEN, CDR2 SYDVKM. This CDR3 is built from 15 residues. Trimming removed 6 bases from V and 0 bases from J, with 14 bases in between. CDR3 coding DNA: TGTGCCAGCAGCACGTCCCTGGGGAACCAAGAGACCCAGTACTTC. Amino acids: CASSTSLGNQETQYF. Full variable domain (outside the CDR3, taken from reference TRBV28 and TRBJ2-5): DVKVTQSSRYLVKRTGEKVFLECVQDMDHENMFWYRQDPGLGLRLIYFSYDVKMKEKGDIPEGYSVSREKKERFSLILESASTNQTSMYLCASSTSLGNQETQYFGPGTRLLVL.